A single count supports the clone carrying this TCR beta chain. The sample belongs to a study of blood T cell repertoires in COVID-19. Study-level information: The United States, Italy and Spain were the sources of the acute and convalescent COVID-19 samples. In each case, the material was cDNA or gDNA derived from T cells, B-cell-depleted T cells, or PBMCs.

Trimming took off 5 bases at V and 4 bases at J, with 8 bases between the two ends. Per the germline V gene, CDR1 is MDHEN and CDR2 is SYDVKM. This CDR3 has 12 residues. Authors' data handling: It was from reference gene primer amplification that nucleated cell counts were estimated. Sequenced by immunoSEQ multiplex PCR; TCRdb stores in-frame clones only, minus some. From that table come the V and J calls and clone size; the DNA was used to work out D and trimming. The sample carries more than 95,000 clones, approximately 83% recorded once. The sequence came from an elderly woman with active or convalescent COVID-19. Sequenced input: peripheral blood. J is TRBJ1-2 and V is TRBV28, with unresolved D. The CDR3 is CASSTLSYGYTF. The CDR3 DNA is TGTGCCAGCAGTACCCTAAGCTATGGCTACACCTTC.